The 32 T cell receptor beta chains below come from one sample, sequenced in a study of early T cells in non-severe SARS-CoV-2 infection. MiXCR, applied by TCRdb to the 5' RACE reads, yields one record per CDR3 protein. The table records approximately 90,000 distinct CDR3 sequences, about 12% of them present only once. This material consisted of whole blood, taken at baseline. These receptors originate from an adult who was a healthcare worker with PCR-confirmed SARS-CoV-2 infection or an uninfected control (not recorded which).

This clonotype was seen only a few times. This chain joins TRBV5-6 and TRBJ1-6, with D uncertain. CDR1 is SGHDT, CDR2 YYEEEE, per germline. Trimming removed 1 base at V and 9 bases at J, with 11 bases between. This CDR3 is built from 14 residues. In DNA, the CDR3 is TGTGCCAGCAGCTTGAGGCCATACGGTTCACCCCTCCACTTT. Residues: CASSLRPYGSPLHF.

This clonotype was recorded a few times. This CDR3 reads CASSSADGSTDTQYF. Here the CDR3 DNA reads TGTGCCAGCAGTTCCGCTGATGGTAGCACAGATACGCAGTATTTT. The rearrangement uses TRBV6-2 or TRBV6-3 and TRBJ2-3; no firm D call. The V gene lost 4 bases and the J gene lost 0 bases, with 11 bases spanning the gap. The CDR3 spans 15 residues. Germline V CDR1 and CDR2: MNHEY, SVGEGT.

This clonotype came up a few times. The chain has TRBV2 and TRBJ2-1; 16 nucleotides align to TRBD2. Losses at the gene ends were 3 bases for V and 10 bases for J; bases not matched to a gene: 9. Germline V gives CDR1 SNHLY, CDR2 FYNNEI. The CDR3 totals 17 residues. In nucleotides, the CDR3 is TGTGCCAGCAGTGACCTTCCTCCGGGACTAGCGGGAGGGGAGCAGTTCTTC. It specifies CASSDLPPGLAGGEQFF.

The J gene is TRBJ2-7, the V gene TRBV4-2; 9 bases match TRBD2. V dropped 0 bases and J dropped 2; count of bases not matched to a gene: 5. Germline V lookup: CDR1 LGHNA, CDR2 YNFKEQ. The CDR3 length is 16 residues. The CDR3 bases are TGTGCCAGCAGCCAAGAGATAGCGGGGGCCACCTACGAGCAGTACTTC. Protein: CASSQEIAGATYEQYF.

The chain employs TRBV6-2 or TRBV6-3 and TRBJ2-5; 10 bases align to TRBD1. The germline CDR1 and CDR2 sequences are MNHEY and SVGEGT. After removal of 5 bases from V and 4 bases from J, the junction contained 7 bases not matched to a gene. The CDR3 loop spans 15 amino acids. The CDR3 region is CASSRPGQGLETQYF. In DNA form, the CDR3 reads TGTGCCAGCAGTCGTCCGGGACAGGGGCTAGAGACCCAGTACTTC.

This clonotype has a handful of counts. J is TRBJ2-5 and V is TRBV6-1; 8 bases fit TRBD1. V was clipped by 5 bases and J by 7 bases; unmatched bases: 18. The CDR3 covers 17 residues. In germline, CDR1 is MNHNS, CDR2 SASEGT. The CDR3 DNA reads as TGTGCCAGCAGTCCGCGCCAGGACAGGGCCCGTCGGGGGACCCAGTACTTC. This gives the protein CASSPRQDRARRGTQYF.

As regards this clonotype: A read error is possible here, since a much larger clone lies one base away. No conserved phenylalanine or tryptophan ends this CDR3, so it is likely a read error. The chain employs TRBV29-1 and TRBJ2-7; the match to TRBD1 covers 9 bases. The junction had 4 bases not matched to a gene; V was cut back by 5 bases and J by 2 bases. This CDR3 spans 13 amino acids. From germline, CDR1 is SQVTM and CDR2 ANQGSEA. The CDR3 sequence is CSVTGQGPYEQYS. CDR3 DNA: TGCAGCGTTACGGGACAGGGTCCCTACGAGCAGTACTCC.

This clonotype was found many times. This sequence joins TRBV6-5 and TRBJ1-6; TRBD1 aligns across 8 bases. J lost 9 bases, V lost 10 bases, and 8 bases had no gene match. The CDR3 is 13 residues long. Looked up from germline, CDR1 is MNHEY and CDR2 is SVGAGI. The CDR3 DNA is TGTGCCATCTCGTCCACAGGGGGTTCACCCCTCCACTTT. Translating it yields CAISSTGGSPLHF.

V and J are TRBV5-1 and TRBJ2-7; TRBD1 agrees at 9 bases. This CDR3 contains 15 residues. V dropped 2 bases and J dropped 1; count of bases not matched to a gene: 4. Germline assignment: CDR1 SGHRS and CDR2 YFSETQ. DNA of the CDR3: TGCGCCAGCAGCTTTGACGGGACAGGGTCCTACGAGCAGTACTTC. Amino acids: CASSFDGTGSYEQYF.

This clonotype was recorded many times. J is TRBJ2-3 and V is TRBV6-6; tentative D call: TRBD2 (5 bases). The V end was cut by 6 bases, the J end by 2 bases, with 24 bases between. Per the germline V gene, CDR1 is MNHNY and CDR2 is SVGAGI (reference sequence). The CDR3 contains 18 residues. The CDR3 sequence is CASRFLAGPITATDTQYF. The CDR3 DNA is TGTGCCAGCAGATTTCTAGCCGGACCGATCACAGCCACAGATACGCAGTATTTT.

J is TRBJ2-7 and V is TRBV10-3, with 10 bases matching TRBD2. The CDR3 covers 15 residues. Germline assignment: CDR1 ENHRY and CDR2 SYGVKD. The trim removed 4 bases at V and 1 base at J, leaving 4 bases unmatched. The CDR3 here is CAISVSSGSSYEQYF. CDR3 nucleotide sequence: TGTGCCATCAGTGTATCTAGCGGGAGTTCCTACGAGCAGTACTTC.

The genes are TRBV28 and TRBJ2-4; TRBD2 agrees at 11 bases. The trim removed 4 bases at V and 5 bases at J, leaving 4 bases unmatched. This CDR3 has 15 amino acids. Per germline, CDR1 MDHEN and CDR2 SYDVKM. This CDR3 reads CASSSPGLAENIQYF. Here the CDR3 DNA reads TGTGCCAGCAGTTCCCCGGGACTAGCGGAAAACATTCAGTACTTC. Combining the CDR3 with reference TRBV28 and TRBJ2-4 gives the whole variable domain DVKVTQSSRYLVKRTGEKVFLECVQDMDHENMFWYRQDPGLGLRLIYFSYDVKMKEKGDIPEGYSVSREKKERFSLILESASTNQTSMYLCASSSPGLAENIQYFGAGTRLSVL.

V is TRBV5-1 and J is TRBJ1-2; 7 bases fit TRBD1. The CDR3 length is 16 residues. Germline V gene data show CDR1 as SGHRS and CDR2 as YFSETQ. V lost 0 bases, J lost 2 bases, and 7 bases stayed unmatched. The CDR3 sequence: CASSLDSGGTNYGYTF. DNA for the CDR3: TGCGCCAGCAGCTTGGATTCAGGGGGAACGAACTATGGCTACACCTTC.

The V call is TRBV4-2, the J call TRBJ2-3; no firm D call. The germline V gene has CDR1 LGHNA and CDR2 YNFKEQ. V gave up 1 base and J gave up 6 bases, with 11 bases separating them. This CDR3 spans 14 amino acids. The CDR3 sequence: CASSQAHSGDTQYF. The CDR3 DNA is TGTGCCAGCAGCCAAGCCCATTCTGGCGATACGCAGTATTTT.

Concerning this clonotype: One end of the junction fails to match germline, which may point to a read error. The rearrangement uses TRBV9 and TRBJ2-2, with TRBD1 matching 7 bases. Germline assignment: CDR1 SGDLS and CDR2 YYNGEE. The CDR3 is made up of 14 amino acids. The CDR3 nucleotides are TGTGCCAGCAGCGTAGCTGGTGGAGCAGGGGGGCTGTTTTTT. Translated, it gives CASSVAGGAGGLFF.

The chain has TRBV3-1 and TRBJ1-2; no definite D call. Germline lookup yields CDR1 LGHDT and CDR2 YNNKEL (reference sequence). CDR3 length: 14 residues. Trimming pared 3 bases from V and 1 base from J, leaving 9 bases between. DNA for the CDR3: TGTGCCAGCAGCCACTACCAGCATAACTATGGCTACACCTTC. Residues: CASSHYQHNYGYTF. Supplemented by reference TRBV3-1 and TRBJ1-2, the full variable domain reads DTAVSQTPKYLVTQMGNDKSIKCEQNLGHDTMYWYKQDSKKFLKIMFSYNNKELIINETVPNRFSPKSPDKAHLNLHINSLELGDSAVYFCASSHYQHNYGYTFGSGTRLTVV.

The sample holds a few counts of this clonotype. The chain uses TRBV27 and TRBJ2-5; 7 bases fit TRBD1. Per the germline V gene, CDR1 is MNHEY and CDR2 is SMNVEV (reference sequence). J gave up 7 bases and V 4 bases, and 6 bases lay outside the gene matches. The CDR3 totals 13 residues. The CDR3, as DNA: TGTGCCAGCAGTTCACAGGGGTGGGGGACCCAGTACTTC. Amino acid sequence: CASSSQGWGTQYF.

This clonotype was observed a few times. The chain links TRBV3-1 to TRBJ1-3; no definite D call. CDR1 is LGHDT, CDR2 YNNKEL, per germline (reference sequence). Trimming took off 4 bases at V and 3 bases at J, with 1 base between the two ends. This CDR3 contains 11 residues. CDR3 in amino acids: CASSRGNTIYF. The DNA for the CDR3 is TGTGCCAGCAGCCGTGGAAACACCATATATTTT.

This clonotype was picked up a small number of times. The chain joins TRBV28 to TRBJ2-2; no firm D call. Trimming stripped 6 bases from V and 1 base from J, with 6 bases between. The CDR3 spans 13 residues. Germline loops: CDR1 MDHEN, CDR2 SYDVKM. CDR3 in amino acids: CASSIMNTGELFF. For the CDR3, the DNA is TGTGCCAGCAGCATCATGAACACCGGGGAGCTGTTTTTT.

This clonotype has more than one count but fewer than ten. CDR3 region: CASSHLGTSQTEAFF. The CDR3 nucleotides read TGTGCCAGCAGTCACCTAGGGACAAGTCAGACTGAAGCTTTCTTT. The chain combines TRBV9 with TRBJ1-1, with D possibly matching TRBD1 (6 bases). This CDR3 has 15 residues. V lost 5 bases to trimming and J lost 5 bases, with 19 bases between them. The germline gives CDR1 SGDLS, CDR2 YYNGEE.

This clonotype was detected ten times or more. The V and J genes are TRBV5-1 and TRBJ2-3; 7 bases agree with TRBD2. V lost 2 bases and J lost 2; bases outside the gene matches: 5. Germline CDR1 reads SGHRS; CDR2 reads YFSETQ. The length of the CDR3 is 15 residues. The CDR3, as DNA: TGCGCCAGCAGCTTTAGCGGGCGATACACAGATACGCAGTATTTT. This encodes CASSFSGRYTDTQYF.

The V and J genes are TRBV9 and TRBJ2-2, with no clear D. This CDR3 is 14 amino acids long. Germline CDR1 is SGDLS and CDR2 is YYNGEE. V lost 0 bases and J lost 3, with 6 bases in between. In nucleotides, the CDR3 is TGTGCCAGCAGCGTAGCAGTCGACACCGGGGAGCTGTTTTTT. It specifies CASSVAVDTGELFF.

CDR3 sequence: CSINRDLYNEQFF. The CDR3 nucleotides are TGCAGCATTAACAGGGACCTCTACAATGAGCAGTTCTTC. The rearrangement links TRBV29-1 to TRBJ2-1; possibly TRBD1 for D (6 bases). This CDR3 spans 13 amino acids. V dropped 8 bases and J dropped 3 bases, with 14 bases sitting between them. The germline V gene has CDR1 SQVTM and CDR2 ANQGSEA.

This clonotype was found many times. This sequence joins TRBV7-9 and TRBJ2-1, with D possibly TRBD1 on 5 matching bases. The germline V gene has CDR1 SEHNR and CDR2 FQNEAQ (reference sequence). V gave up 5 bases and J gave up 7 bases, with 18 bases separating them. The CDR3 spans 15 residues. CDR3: CASSPPFRVGNEQFF. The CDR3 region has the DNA TGTGCCAGCAGCCCCCCCTTCAGGGTTGGTAATGAGCAGTTCTTC.

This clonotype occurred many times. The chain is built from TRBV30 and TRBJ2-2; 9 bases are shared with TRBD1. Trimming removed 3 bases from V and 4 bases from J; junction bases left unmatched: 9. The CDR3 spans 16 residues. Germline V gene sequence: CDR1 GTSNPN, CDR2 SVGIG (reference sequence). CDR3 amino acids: CAWSLPGQGFTGELFF. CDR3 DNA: TGTGCCTGGAGCTTACCGGGACAGGGTTTCACCGGGGAGCTGTTTTTT.

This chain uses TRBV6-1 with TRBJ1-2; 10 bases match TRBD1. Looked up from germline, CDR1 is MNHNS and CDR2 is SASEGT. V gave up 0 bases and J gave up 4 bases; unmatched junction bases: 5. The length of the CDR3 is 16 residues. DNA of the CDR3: TGTGCCAGCAGTGAAGCTGGGACAGGGGCCTTCTATGGCTACACCTTC. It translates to CASSEAGTGAFYGYTF.

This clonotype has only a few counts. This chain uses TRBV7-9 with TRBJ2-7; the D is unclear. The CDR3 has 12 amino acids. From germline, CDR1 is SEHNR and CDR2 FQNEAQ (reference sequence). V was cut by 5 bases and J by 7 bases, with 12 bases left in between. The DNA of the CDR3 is TGTGCCAGCAGCCTGGTGGGTCAGGAGCAGTACTTC. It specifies CASSLVGQEQYF. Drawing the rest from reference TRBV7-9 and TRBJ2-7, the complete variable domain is DTGVSQNPRHKITKRGQNVTFRCDPISEHNRLYWYRQTLGQGPEFLTYFQNEAQLEKSRLLSDRFSAERPKGSFSTLEIQRTEQGDSAMYLCASSLVGQEQYFGPGTRLTVT.

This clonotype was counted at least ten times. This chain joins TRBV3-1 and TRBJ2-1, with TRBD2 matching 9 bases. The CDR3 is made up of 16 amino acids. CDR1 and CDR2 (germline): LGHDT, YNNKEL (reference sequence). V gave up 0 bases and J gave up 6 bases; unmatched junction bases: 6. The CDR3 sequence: CASSQERGRAVNEQFF. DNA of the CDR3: TGTGCCAGCAGCCAAGAGCGCGGGAGGGCCGTCAATGAGCAGTTCTTC.

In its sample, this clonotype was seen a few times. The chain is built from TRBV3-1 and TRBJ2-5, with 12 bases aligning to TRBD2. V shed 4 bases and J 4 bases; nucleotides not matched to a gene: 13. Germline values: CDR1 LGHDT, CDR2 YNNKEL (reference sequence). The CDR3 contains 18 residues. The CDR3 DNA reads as TGTGCCAGCAGCCTAAGGAGGCTAGCGGGAGGGCCGACAGAGACCCAGTACTTC. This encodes CASSLRRLAGGPTETQYF.

The CDR3 loop reads CASSQEPRGTEAFF. CDR3 in DNA: TGTGCCAGCAGCCAAGAACCCAGGGGAACTGAAGCTTTCTTT. The chain combines TRBV3-1 with TRBJ1-1; perhaps TRBD1 as D (6 bases). Germline V lookup: CDR1 LGHDT, CDR2 YNNKEL (reference sequence). The CDR3 totals 14 residues. V was pared by 0 bases and J by 5 bases, with 10 bases between. Full variable domain (rest looked up from reference TRBV3-1 and TRBJ1-1): DTAVSQTPKYLVTQMGNDKSIKCEQNLGHDTMYWYKQDSKKFLKIMFSYNNKELIINETVPNRFSPKSPDKAHLNLHINSLELGDSAVYFCASSQEPRGTEAFFGQGTRLTVV.

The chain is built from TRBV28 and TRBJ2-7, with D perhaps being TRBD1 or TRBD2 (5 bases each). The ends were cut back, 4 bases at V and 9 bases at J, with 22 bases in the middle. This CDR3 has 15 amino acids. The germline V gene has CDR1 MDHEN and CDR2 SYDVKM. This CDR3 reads CASSSLLGRDPGQYF. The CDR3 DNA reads TGTGCCAGCAGTTCCCTACTCGGACGGGACCCCGGGCAGTACTTC.

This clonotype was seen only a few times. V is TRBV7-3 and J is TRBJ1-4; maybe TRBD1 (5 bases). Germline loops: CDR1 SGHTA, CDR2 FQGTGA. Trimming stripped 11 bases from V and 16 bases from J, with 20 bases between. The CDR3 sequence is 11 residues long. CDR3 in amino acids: CARLVGGLPFF. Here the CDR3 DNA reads TGTGCCCGACTCGTTGGGGGACTTCCGTTTTTT.